This T cell receptor beta chain was sequenced during a study of CD39 and CD103 CD8 tumor-infiltrating T cells. Background on the study: An ovarian cancer patient and a couple of HNSCC patients had repertoire comparisons shown.

Notes on the study in general: DP CD8 TILs appeared more oligoclonal than DN and SP CD8 TILs and blood memory CD8 T cells.

This clone showed up just a few times. What it binds is unknown. There are 14 residues in the CDR3. Germline assignment: CDR1 SGHKS and CDR2 YYEKEE (reference sequence). V gave up 1 base and J gave up 6 bases, with 10 bases separating them. Data came from immunoSEQ multiplex PCR; TCRdb stores just in-frame clones and leaves some out. This table holds approximately 18,000 clones, approximately 90% found once. For tumor-infiltrating lymphocytes, EpCAM beads were added to negative-selection T-cell enrichment of thawed cells. CCR7 was ignored; memory CD8 cells were sorted as CD8+CD4-CD45RA-. The clonotype originates from a human donor with head and neck squamous cell carcinoma. Sequencing was carried out using CD8+ T cells sorted from blood. Documented subset: total memory CD8 T cells (CD45RA-CCR7+/-) from blood or uninvolved lymph node. The chain combines TRBV5-5 with TRBJ2-2, with D maybe TRBD1 (5 bases). CDR3 sequence reads: CASSLLLGPGELFF. As DNA, the CDR3 is TGTGCCAGCAGCTTGTTATTGGGGCCCGGGGAGCTGTTTTTT. Filled out from reference TRBV5-5 and TRBJ2-2, the complete variable domain reads DAGVTQSPTHLIKTRGQQVTLRCSPISGHKSVSWYQQVLGQGPQFIFQYYEKEERGRGNFPDRFSARQFPNYSSELNVNALLLGDSALYLCASSLLLGPGELFFGEGSRLTVL.